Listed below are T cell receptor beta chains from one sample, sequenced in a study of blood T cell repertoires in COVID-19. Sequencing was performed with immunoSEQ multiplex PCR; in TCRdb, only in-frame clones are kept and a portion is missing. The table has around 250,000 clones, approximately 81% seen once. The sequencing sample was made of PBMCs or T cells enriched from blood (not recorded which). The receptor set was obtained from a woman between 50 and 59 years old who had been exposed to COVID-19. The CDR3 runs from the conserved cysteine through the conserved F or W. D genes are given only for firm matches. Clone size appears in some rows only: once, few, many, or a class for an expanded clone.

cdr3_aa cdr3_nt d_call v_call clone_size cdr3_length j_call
CASSPYFTGNTIYF TGTGCCAGTAGTCCGTACTTCACTGGAAACACCATATATTTT . TRBV19 . 14 TRBJ1-3
CASSVVRGYGNQPQHF TGTGCCAGCAGCGTAGTAAGGGGATATGGCAATCAGCCCCAGCATTTT . TRBV9 once 16 TRBJ1-5
CASSLDEGAETQYF TGCGCCAGCAGCCTCGACGAGGGGGCAGAGACCCAGTACTTC TRBD1 TRBV4-1 . 14 TRBJ2-5
CASSKAGQGAYGYTF TGTGCCAGCAGCAAAGCGGGACAGGGGGCCTATGGCTACACCTTC . TRBV21-1 . 15 TRBJ1-2
CASSLTGFLEADTQYF TGTGCCAGCAGCCTCACAGGGTTCTTAGAAGCAGATACGCAGTATTTT . TRBV7-8 few 16 TRBJ2-3
CASSLSTVIAGELFF TGCGCCAGCAGCTTAAGTACTGTGATTGCCGGGGAGCTGTTTTTT . TRBV5-1 once 15 TRBJ2-2
CASSSRDRGNIQYF TGTGCCAGCAGTTCCCGGGACAGGGGGAACATTCAGTACTTC TRBD1 TRBV6-5 . 14 TRBJ2-4
CASSFVLGGQVSPLHF TGTGCCAGCAGCTTCGTCTTAGGGGGACAAGTTTCACCCCTCCACTTT . TRBV7-9 . 16 TRBJ1-6
CASSIVGTGRGYGYTF TGTGCCAGTAGTATAGTTGGGACAGGGAGGGGCTATGGCTACACCTTC TRBD1 TRBV19 . 16 TRBJ1-2
CASSEWSASGNTIYF TGTGCCAGCAGCGAGTGGTCAGCGTCTGGAAACACCATATATTTT . TRBV9 . 15 TRBJ1-3
CASSLGSGAVYEQYF TGTGCCAGCAGCTTAGGTAGCGGGGCGGTTTACGAGCAGTACTTC TRBD2 TRBV11-2 . 15 TRBJ2-7
CSAFGQGNGEAFF TGCAGCGCATTCGGACAGGGTAACGGTGAAGCTTTCTTT TRBD1 TRBV29-1 . 13 TRBJ1-1
CASKERSTIFNYGYTF TGTGCCAGCAAGGAGAGGTCTACGATCTTCAACTATGGCTACACCTTC . TRBV28 . 16 TRBJ1-2
CASSDPGQTYEQYF TGCGCCAGCAGTGACCCGGGACAGACCTACGAGCAGTACTTC TRBD1 TRBV10-1 . 14 TRBJ2-7
CASSLPGLTNQPQHF TGTGCCAGCAGCCTACCGGGACTCACCAATCAGCCCCAGCATTTT . TRBV7-2 . 15 TRBJ1-5
CASSLGTDYGYTF TGTGCCAGCAGCTTAGGGACAGACTATGGCTACACCTTC . TRBV11-2 . 13 TRBJ1-2
CSVSEGPRGGPQHF TGCAGCGTTTCCGAGGGCCCCCGGGGGGGGCCCCAGCATTTT . TRBV29-1 . 14 TRBJ1-5
CASSRSGGFETQYF TGTGCCAGCAGCCGCAGCGGGGGGTTCGAGACCCAGTACTTC TRBD2 TRBV3-1/TRBV3-2 . 14 TRBJ2-5
CASRTSRETQYF TGTGCCAGCAGGACTTCGCGGGAGACCCAGTACTTC . TRBV12-3/TRBV12-4 . 12 TRBJ2-5
CATTSGAGYYNEQFF TGTGCCACGACTAGCGGGGCTGGTTATTACAATGAGCAGTTCTTC TRBD2 TRBV18 . 15 TRBJ2-1
CASSLRPSSSYNEQFF TGTGCCAGCAGTTTGCGGCCCTCGAGCTCCTACAATGAGCAGTTCTTC . TRBV27 . 16 TRBJ2-1
CASNRDRTAGGNQPQHF TGTGCCAGCAATCGGGACAGGACGGCCGGTGGCAATCAGCCCCAGCATTTT TRBD1 TRBV2 few 17 TRBJ1-5
CASSLEGAWNQPQHF TGTGCCAGCAGCTTGGAAGGGGCCTGGAATCAGCCCCAGCATTTT . TRBV11-3 . 15 TRBJ1-5
CASSLTSLGGMNTEAFF TGTGCCAGCTCCCTCACTTCGTTAGGCGGCATGAACACTGAAGCTTTCTTT . TRBV18 . 17 TRBJ1-1
CASSYAGPTYEQYF TGTGCCAGCAGTTACGCGGGACCTACCTACGAGCAGTACTTC . TRBV6-2/TRBV6-3 . 14 TRBJ2-7
CASSSDRGNTIYF TGTGCCAGCAGCTCCGACAGGGGAAACACCATATATTTT . TRBV11-2 . 13 TRBJ1-3
CASSLVTGEGIAEAFF TGTGCCAGCAGCTTGGTCACAGGGGAAGGGATTGCTGAAGCTTTCTTT TRBD1 TRBV5-4 . 16 TRBJ1-1
CASSTPGVGDGYTF TGTGCCAGTAGTACCCCGGGGGTAGGAGATGGCTACACCTTC . TRBV19 . 14 TRBJ1-2
CAWRVGANTEAFF TGTGCCTGGAGGGTAGGGGCTAACACTGAAGCTTTCTTT . TRBV30 few 13 TRBJ1-1
CASSGTALVTEAFF TGTGCCAGCAGTGGGACAGCTTTGGTCACTGAAGCTTTCTTT TRBD1 TRBV27 . 14 TRBJ1-1
CASSPYRADYGYTF TGTGCCAGCAGCCCATACAGGGCAGACTATGGCTACACCTTC . TRBV6-5 . 14 TRBJ1-2
CASSISEQGRSNQPQHF TGTGCCAGTAGTATCTCCGAACAGGGAAGGAGCAATCAGCCCCAGCATTTT . TRBV19 . 17 TRBJ1-5
CASSQGPGGPNSPLHF TGCGCCAGCAGCCAGGGCCCGGGAGGGCCCAATTCACCCCTCCACTTT . TRBV4-3 . 16 TRBJ1-6
CASSIQGIRYGYTF TGTGCCAGTAGTATCCAGGGTATCCGCTATGGCTACACCTTC . TRBV19 . 14 TRBJ1-2
CATSEGLKAFF TGTGCCACCAGTGAAGGACTAAAAGCTTTCTTT . TRBV24-1 . 11 TRBJ1-1
CASSFEGRASYGYTF TGTGCCAGCAGCTTTGAGGGCAGAGCGAGTTATGGCTACACCTTC . TRBV11-2 . 15 TRBJ1-2
CASSQGGDQPQHF TGTGCCAGCAGCCAGGGGGGGGATCAGCCCCAGCATTTT . TRBV3-1/TRBV3-2 . 13 TRBJ1-5
CASSLAQPGRAYEQYF TGTGCCAGCAGCTTAGCGCAACCCGGGAGGGCCTACGAGCAGTACTTC TRBD2 TRBV7-9 . 16 TRBJ2-7
CASSQKSAQGTGELFF TGTGCCAGCAGCCAGAAGAGCGCCCAGGGCACCGGGGAGCTGTTTTTT . TRBV3-1/TRBV3-2 . 16 TRBJ2-2
CAISEGQGNDGYTF TGTGCCATCAGTGAGGGACAGGGGAATGATGGCTACACCTTC TRBD1 TRBV10-3 . 14 TRBJ1-2
CASPGPDTQYF TGCGCCAGCCCGGGTCCAGATACGCAGTATTTT . TRBV10-1 . 11 TRBJ2-3
CASSLLAVQETQYF TGTGCCAGCTCACTACTAGCGGTACAAGAGACCCAGTACTTC TRBD2 TRBV18 . 14 TRBJ2-5
CASTRGGNHQPQHF TGTGCCAGCACCCGGGGAGGGAACCATCAGCCCCAGCATTTT . TRBV28 . 14 TRBJ1-5
CASGFFTGTGGNQPQHF TGTGCTAGTGGTTTTTTTACCGGGACAGGGGGCAATCAGCCCCAGCATTTT TRBD1 TRBV12-5 . 17 TRBJ1-5
CATSRGGTGGQPQHF TGTGCCACCAGCAGAGGGGGAACAGGGGGTCAGCCCCAGCATTTT TRBD1 TRBV15 . 15 TRBJ1-5
CAARRGTGINTGELFF TGTGCCGCACGGAGGGGGACAGGAATAAACACCGGGGAGCTGTTTTTT TRBD1 TRBV19 . 16 TRBJ2-2
CASSPGTADGAFF TGTGCCAGCTCACCAGGGACAGCCGATGGAGCTTTCTTT TRBD1 TRBV18 . 13 TRBJ1-1
CASSLGAVVNSPLHF TGCGCCAGCAGCTTGGGGGCAGTCGTTAATTCACCCCTCCACTTT . TRBV5-1 . 15 TRBJ1-6
CASSVRGGTVNTEAFF TGTGCCAGCAGTGTTAGAGGAGGGACGGTGAACACTGAAGCTTTCTTT . TRBV2 . 16 TRBJ1-1
CASSFRDGYTF TGTGCCAGCAGTTTCAGGGATGGCTACACCTTC . TRBV28 once 11 TRBJ1-2
CASSALQGYNSPLHF TGTGCCAGCAGCGCCCTACAGGGGTATAATTCACCCCTCCACTTT TRBD1 TRBV9 . 15 TRBJ1-6
CASSLAAGGYNEQFF TGTGCCAGCAGCTTAGCAGCGGGGGGCTACAATGAGCAGTTCTTC TRBD2 TRBV7-2 . 15 TRBJ2-1